The clone carrying this TCR beta chain was observed a few times. Its specificity is unknown. The data were taken from a study of cytomegalovirus exposure and HLA in healthy donors. Study details: Early on, a data release was issued that held 65 million to 100 million unique TCRs from HLA-typed donors.

CDR3 length: 14 amino acids. Germline values: CDR1 SEHNR, CDR2 FQNEAQ (reference sequence). J lost 6 bases, V lost 3 bases, and 3 bases had no gene match. Study conclusions and caveats: A later analysis linked a missense DCLRE1C variant to TCR beta V- and J-gene trimming. In a later analysis, at a false discovery rate of 0.05, roughly 17,000 TCR beta sequences were associated with HLA alleles.

In the PCR, 60 Vbeta and 13 Jbeta primers were used. Source study methods: Unique TCR beta chains numbered roughly 83 million in a later analysis, with around 10 million shared. This table comes from immunoSEQ multiplex PCR, and its TCRdb copy is limited to in-frame clones, with some not included. Clone size and V and J calls were adopted from that table, with D and trimming inferred from the DNA. Here the sample spans hundreds of thousands of clones, 70% to 85% being singletons. The V call is TRBV7-9, the J call TRBJ1-2; 11 bases fit TRBD1. This TCR came from a girl aged 2-10 years in good health and CMV-seronegative. The sample comprised PBMCs. CDR3 in DNA: TGTGCCAGCAGCTTTGGGACAGGGGGGGATGGCTACACCTTC. Amino acids: CASSFGTGGDGYTF.